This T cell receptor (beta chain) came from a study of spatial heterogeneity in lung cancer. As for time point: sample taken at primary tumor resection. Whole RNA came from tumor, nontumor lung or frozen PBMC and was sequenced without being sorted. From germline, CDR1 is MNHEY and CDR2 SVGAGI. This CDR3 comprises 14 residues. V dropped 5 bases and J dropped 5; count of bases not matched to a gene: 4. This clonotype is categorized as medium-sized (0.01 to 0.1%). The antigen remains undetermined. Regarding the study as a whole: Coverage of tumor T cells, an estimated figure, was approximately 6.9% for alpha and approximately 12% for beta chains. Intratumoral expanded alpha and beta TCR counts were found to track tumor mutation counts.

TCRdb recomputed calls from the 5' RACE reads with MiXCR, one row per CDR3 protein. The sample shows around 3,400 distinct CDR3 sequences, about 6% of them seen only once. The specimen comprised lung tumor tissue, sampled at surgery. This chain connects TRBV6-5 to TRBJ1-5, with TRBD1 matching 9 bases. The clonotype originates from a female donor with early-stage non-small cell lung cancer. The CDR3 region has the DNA TGTGCCAGCAGTAGGGGACAGGGAGATCAGCCCCAGCATTTT. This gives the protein CASSRGQGDQPQHF.